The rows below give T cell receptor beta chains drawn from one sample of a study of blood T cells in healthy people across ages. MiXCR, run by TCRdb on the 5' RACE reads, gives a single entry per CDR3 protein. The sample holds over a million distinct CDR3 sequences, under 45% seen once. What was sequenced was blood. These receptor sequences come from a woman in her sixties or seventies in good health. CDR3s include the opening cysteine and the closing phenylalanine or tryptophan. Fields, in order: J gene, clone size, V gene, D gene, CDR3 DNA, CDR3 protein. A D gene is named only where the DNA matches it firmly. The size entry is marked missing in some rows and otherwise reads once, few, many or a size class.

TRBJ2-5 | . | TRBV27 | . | TGTGCCAGCAGTTCCTTAGGGGCCAATCAAGAGACCCAGTACTTC | CASSSLGANQETQYF
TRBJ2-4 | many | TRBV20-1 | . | TGCAGTGCTGGTTCCCCTCAAAACATTCAGTACTTC | CSAGSPQNIQYF
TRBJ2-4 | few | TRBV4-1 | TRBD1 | TGCGCCAGCAGCCAAGAAAGGACTCGACAGGGGAACATTCAGTACTTC | CASSQERTRQGNIQYF
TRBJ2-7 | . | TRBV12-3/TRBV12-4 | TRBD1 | TGTGCCAGCAGTTCCGGGACAGTGGGCTCCTACGAGCAGTACTTC | CASSSGTVGSYEQYF
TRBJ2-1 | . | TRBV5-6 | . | TGTGCCAGCAGCTTTATCGAGATAAGAGACAATGAGCAGTTCTTC | CASSFIEIRDNEQFF
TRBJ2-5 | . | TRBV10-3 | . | TGTGCCATCAGTGCCAGGGGTTTGGGCAATGAGCAGTACTTC | CAISARGLGNEQYF
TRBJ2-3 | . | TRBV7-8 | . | TGTGCCAGCAGCTTTGGACGGGACACCACAGATACGCAGTATTTT | CASSFGRDTTDTQYF
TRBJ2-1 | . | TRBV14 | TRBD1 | TGTGCCAGCAGGCCAGGGGGCAATGAGCAGTTCTTC | CASRPGGNEQFF
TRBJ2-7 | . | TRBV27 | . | TGTGCCAGCAGTCCCAATTTCATTATTAAGCAGTACTTC | CASSPNFIIKQYF
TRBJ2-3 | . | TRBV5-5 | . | TGTGCCGGCCGCAAGGGGCTGTTCGGCACAGATACGCAGTATTTT | CAGRKGLFGTDTQYF